One sample yielded the 27 T cell receptor beta chains listed below, sequenced in a study of OX40 agonist ivuxolimab in advanced cancers. Produced via immunoSEQ multiplex PCR; TCRdb's table is partial and in-frame only. The data hold about 40,000 clones, with 88% observed a single time. Sequencing was performed on CD4+ or CD8+ T cells sorted from blood, taken in a trial of the OX40 agonist ivuxolimab. All receptors derive from an adult with an advanced solid tumor such as melanoma, head and neck, liver or kidney cancer.

The chain links TRBV7-9 to TRBJ2-2; 9 bases line up with TRBD1. The CDR3 is made up of 16 amino acids. V lost 1 base, J lost 4 bases, and 4 bases stayed unmatched. CDR1 is SEHNR, CDR2 FQNEAQ, per germline (reference sequence). The CDR3 region is CASSLGDRAITGELFF. In nucleotides, the CDR3 is TGTGCCAGCAGCTTAGGGGACAGGGCAATCACCGGGGAGCTGTTTTTT. Using reference TRBV7-9 and TRBJ2-2 for the parts outside the CDR3, the full variable domain is DTGVSQNPRHKITKRGQNVTFRCDPISEHNRLYWYRQTLGQGPEFLTYFQNEAQLEKSRLLSDRFSAERPKGSFSTLEIQRTEQGDSAMYLCASSLGDRAITGELFFGEGSRLTVL.

The chain uses TRBV10-2 and TRBJ2-1; 12 nucleotides agree with TRBD2. The CDR3 spans 16 residues. Germline CDR1 reads WSHSY; CDR2 reads SAAADI. Trimming took 6 bases from V and 4 from J; bases not matched to a gene: 7. The CDR3 reads CASRDLAGGSYNEQFF. DNA of the CDR3: TGCGCCAGCAGGGACCTAGCGGGAGGGTCGTACAATGAGCAGTTCTTC.

The chain links TRBV13 to TRBJ2-7; no definite D call. Germline CDR1 PRHDT, CDR2 FYEKMQ (reference sequence). Trimming shortened V by 1 base and J by 2 bases, and 6 bases separated the two germline ends. This CDR3 contains 13 residues. CDR3 region: CASSLDIPYEQYF. Here the CDR3 DNA reads TGTGCCAGCAGCTTAGACATTCCCTACGAGCAGTACTTC.

The V and J genes are TRBV6-5 and TRBJ2-7; 8 positions match TRBD1. The ends lost 6 bases at V and 0 bases at J; junction bases unmatched: 7. The CDR3 extends over 15 amino acids. Germline V gene sequence: CDR1 MNHEY, CDR2 SVGAGI. The DNA of the CDR3 is TGTGCCAGCAGCCTCGGACAGGGTCTCTCCTACGAGCAGTACTTC. Residues: CASSLGQGLSYEQYF.

This clone was seen once. J is TRBJ1-1 and V is TRBV5-1; TRBD1 might be the D (5 bases). V lost 1 base and J lost 1, with 8 bases in between. This CDR3 comprises 14 residues. Germline CDR1 is SGHRS and CDR2 is YFSETQ. The CDR3 DNA sequence: TGCGCCAGCAGCTTGTCAGGGCAGAACACTGAAGCTTTCTTT. Encoded protein: CASSLSGQNTEAFF.

This clone showed up just once. V usage is TRBV5-1 and J usage is TRBJ2-6, with TRBD2 identical over 7 bases. This CDR3 spans 16 amino acids. Per germline, CDR1 SGHRS and CDR2 YFSETQ. J lost 5 bases, V lost 6 bases, and 11 bases had no gene match. In DNA form, the CDR3 reads TGCGCCAGCATCCGCAGAGGGAGGGCCTGGGCCAACGTCCTGACTTTC. Protein sequence: CASIRRGRAWANVLTF.

This chain links TRBV28 with TRBJ2-7; D possibly corresponds to TRBD2 (5 bases). Germline CDR1 MDHEN, CDR2 SYDVKM. With 6 bases removed from V and 4 bases from J, the gap between germline ends came to 16 bases. The CDR3 sequence is 14 residues long. The CDR3 coding sequence is TGTGCCAGCAGGCCAGTAACTAGAAAGTACGAGCAGTACTTC. It yields the protein CASRPVTRKYEQYF.

The chain combines TRBV7-9 with TRBJ2-1; D may correspond to TRBD1 or TRBD2 (5 bases each). Germline lookup yields CDR1 SEHNR and CDR2 FQNEAQ (reference sequence). The CDR3 contains 13 residues. The ends were cut back, 0 bases at V and 7 bases at J, with 7 bases in the middle. CDR3 region: CASSLARENEQFF. The CDR3, as DNA: TGTGCCAGCAGCTTAGCCAGGGAGAATGAGCAGTTCTTC.

For this clone: One end of the junction fails to match germline, which may point to a read error. CDR3 sequence (DNA): TGTGCTAGCAGCCTGACTAGCGGGACCGTCTACAATGAGCAGTTCTTC. Protein product: CASSLTSGTVYNEQFF. The chain is built from TRBV7-7 and TRBJ2-1; TRBD2 aligns across 11 bases. CDR3 length: 16 amino acids. Germline V gives CDR1 SSHAT, CDR2 FNYEAQ (reference sequence).

The CDR3 spells CASSAGGSYQETQYF. CDR3 coding DNA: TGTGCCAGCAGCGCGGGGGGGAGTTACCAAGAGACCCAGTACTTC. This rearrangement joins TRBV9 to TRBJ2-5, with TRBD2 identical over 8 bases. CDR3 size: 15 residues. V trimming: 3 bases; J trimming: 0 bases; junction bases outside the gene matches: 4. Germline lookup yields CDR1 SGDLS and CDR2 YYNGEE.

The V gene is TRBV9, the J gene TRBJ2-2; no clear D gene. CDR3 size: 17 residues. Germline assignment: CDR1 SGDLS and CDR2 YYNGEE. Between the trimmed V and J ends, which lost 1 base and 4 bases, there was a span of 17 bases. The CDR3 loop reads CASSVRVLHSGTGELFF. The CDR3 DNA follows: TGTGCCAGCAGCGTAAGGGTACTCCATTCGGGCACCGGGGAGCTGTTTTTT. The full variable domain, its missing parts supplied by reference TRBV9 and TRBJ2-2, is DSGVTQTPKHLITATGQRVTLRCSPRSGDLSVYWYQQSLDQGLQFLIQYYNGEERAKGNILERFSAQQFPDLHSELNLSSLELGDSALYFCASSVRVLHSGTGELFFGEGSRLTVL.

This chain links TRBV27 with TRBJ2-1; TRBD1 matches 10 bases. CDR1 is MNHEY and CDR2 is SMNVEV in the germline V gene (reference sequence). J was trimmed by 4 bases and V by 5 bases; bases with no gene match: 5. The CDR3 has 15 amino acids. The chain's CDR3 is CASSHPGQGYNEQFF. The CDR3 bases are TGTGCCAGCAGTCACCCGGGACAGGGGTACAATGAGCAGTTCTTC.

The CDR3 DNA sequence: TGTGCCAGCAGTCCCCGGGGGGGGGCCTACGAGCAGTACTTC. Amino acid sequence: CASSPRGGAYEQYF. The chain combines TRBV27 with TRBJ2-7; 8 positions agree with TRBD2. Germline assignment: CDR1 MNHEY and CDR2 SMNVEV (reference sequence). The trim removed 5 bases at V and 2 bases at J, leaving 5 bases unmatched. The CDR3 consists of 14 residues.

This clone has just a few counts. The rearrangement links TRBV30 to TRBJ2-2; D is ambiguous. The CDR3 spans 10 residues. The V gene's germline CDR1 is GTSNPN and CDR2 SVGIG (reference sequence). The CDR3 loop is CAHRTGELFF. CDR3 in DNA: TGTGCTCACCGGACCGGGGAGCTGTTTTTT.

This clone was recorded only once. The rearrangement uses TRBV4-1 and TRBJ2-1, with TRBD2 matching over 10 bases. Germline lookup yields CDR1 MGHRA and CDR2 YSYEKL. Trimming removed 0 bases from V and 0 bases from J; junction bases left unmatched: 2. The length of the CDR3 is 17 residues. Here the CDR3 reads CASSQEGLASSYNEQFF. The CDR3 DNA reads TGCGCCAGCAGCCAAGAGGGACTAGCGAGCTCCTACAATGAGCAGTTCTTC.

The V and J genes are TRBV27 and TRBJ1-1; TRBD1 is a possible D gene (5 bases). Germline loops: CDR1 MNHEY, CDR2 SMNVEV (reference sequence). Trimming pared 3 bases from V and 2 bases from J, leaving 10 bases between. CDR3 length: 14 residues. This CDR3 reads CASSFLGANTEAFF. CDR3 nucleotide sequence: TGTGCCAGCAGTTTCCTAGGGGCCAACACTGAAGCTTTCTTT.

CDR3 amino acids: CASTTRGQETQYF. The CDR3 DNA follows: TGTGCCAGTACGACGAGGGGTCAAGAGACCCAGTACTTC. The V and J genes are TRBV19 and TRBJ2-5, with D perhaps being TRBD1 or TRBD2 (5 bases each). CDR3 length: 13 residues. Germline CDR1 reads LNHDA; CDR2 reads SQIVND (reference sequence). Between the trimmed V and J ends, which lost 7 bases and 2 bases, there was a span of 11 bases.

The chain employs TRBV6-5 and TRBJ1-2; D gene uncertain. The CDR3 totals 13 residues. V lost 6 bases to trimming and J lost 0 bases, with 8 bases between them. The germline gives CDR1 MNHEY, CDR2 SVGAGI. CDR3 residues: CASRGLTNYGYTF. The CDR3 nucleotides are TGTGCCAGCAGGGGCCTCACTAACTATGGCTACACCTTC.

The rearrangement uses TRBV19 and TRBJ2-1; 12 positions agree with TRBD2. Germline V gives CDR1 LNHDA, CDR2 SQIVND (reference sequence). There are 13 residues in the CDR3. V was pared by 3 bases and J by 9 bases, with 0 bases of the junction left unmatched. CDR3 sequence (DNA): TGTGCCAGTAGTATGGGACTAGCGGGTGAGCAGTTCTTC. It codes for CASSMGLAGEQFF.

This chain connects TRBV28 to TRBJ2-7; a weak D match, TRBD1 (5 bases). The ends were cut back, 5 bases at V and 0 bases at J, with 14 bases in the middle. Germline V lookup: CDR1 MDHEN, CDR2 SYDVKM. The CDR3 has 15 amino acids. The CDR3 DNA reads TGTGCCAGCAGTACTGGAAGGACATACTCCTACGAGCAGTACTTC. Its translation: CASSTGRTYSYEQYF.

CDR3 nucleotides: TGTGCCACCAGCAGGGTCCGTTACGGAAATGAGCAGTTCTTC. It yields the protein CATSRVRYGNEQFF. The chain recombines TRBV15 with TRBJ2-1; D gene ambiguous. CDR1 is LNHNV, CDR2 YYDKDF, per germline (reference sequence). The CDR3 extends over 14 amino acids. Between the trimmed V and J ends, which lost 3 bases and 7 bases, there was a span of 13 bases.

The genes are TRBV5-6 and TRBJ2-3, with 14 positions matching TRBD2. Germline-derived CDR1 and CDR2 are SGHDT and YYEEEE. CDR3 length: 18 residues. Losses at the gene ends were 0 bases for V and 1 base for J; bases not matched to a gene: 4. The CDR3 spells CASSLAGTSGRGTDTQYF. CDR3 nucleotides: TGTGCCAGCAGCTTGGCCGGGACTAGCGGGAGAGGCACAGATACGCAGTATTTT.

The rearrangement uses TRBV27 and TRBJ2-3; 7 bases agree with TRBD1. Losses at the gene ends were 3 bases for V and 2 bases for J; bases not matched to a gene: 8. This CDR3 is 16 amino acids long. In germline, CDR1 is MNHEY, CDR2 SMNVEV (reference sequence). CDR3 nucleotides: TGTGCCAGCAGTTTTAGACAGGGCATCCACACAGATACGCAGTATTTT. Amino acids: CASSFRQGIHTDTQYF.

For the CDR3, the DNA is TGTGCCAGCAGCGCCTGGGACAGACCAACCTACGAGCAGTACTTC. As protein: CASSAWDRPTYEQYF. The gene calls are TRBV9 and TRBJ2-7; the match to TRBD1 covers 7 bases. This CDR3 is 15 amino acids long. CDR1 and CDR2 (germline): SGDLS, YYNGEE. V shed 3 bases, J shed 2 bases, and the junction held 8 bases outside the gene matches.

A single count supports this clone. The genes are TRBV7-8 and TRBJ1-4; 7 bases map to TRBD1. The CDR3 covers 14 residues. Trimming cost V 6 bases and J 7 bases; bases outside gene matches: 8. Per the germline V gene, CDR1 is SGHVS and CDR2 is FQNEAQ. The CDR3 nucleotides are TGTGCCAGCAGTTTACAGGGGAGGAGTGAAAAACTGTTTTTT. Its translation is CASSLQGRSEKLFF.

This sequence joins TRBV7-2 and TRBJ2-7, with a possible D match to TRBD2 (7 bases). This CDR3 region has 14 residues. V gave up 4 bases and J gave up 3 bases, with 13 bases separating them. The germline V gene encodes CDR1 SGHTA and CDR2 FQGNSA. CDR3 bases: TGTGCCAGCAGCTGGGGGGGCAGGAACTACGAGCAGTACTTC. Its translation is CASSWGGRNYEQYF.

CDR3 sequence: CASSPRRGAGELFF. DNA for the CDR3: TGTGCCAGCAGCCCGAGAAGGGGGGCCGGGGAGCTGTTTTTT. The chain couples TRBV11-3 to TRBJ2-2, with D tentatively TRBD1 or TRBD2 (6 bases each). The CDR3 loop spans 14 amino acids. V lost 5 bases to trimming and J lost 6 bases, with 13 bases between them. The germline CDR1 and CDR2 sequences are SGHNT and YENEEA.